This is a list of T cell receptor beta chains from one sample in a study of control samples from healthy donors and cancer patients. The assay was immunoSEQ multiplex PCR, and TCRdb's table has in-frame clones only and misses some. The table has 150,000 to 200,000 clones, 88% seen once; the top ten hold 1.5% to 2%. The sequencing sample was made of blood. The source is a man aged 18 to 30 in good health. The CDR3 runs from the conserved cysteine through the conserved F or W. Fields, in order: clone size, D gene, V gene, J gene, CDR3 DNA, CDR3 protein. The D gene is left open where the match is weak. A clone size is listed for some rows: how often the clone was seen (once, few, many), or a class if it is expanded.

once	NA	TRBV6-5	TRBJ2-1	TGTGCCAGCAGGAGAACACTAGCCCATGAGCAGTTCTTC	CASRRTLAHEQFF
once	TRBD1	TRBV28	TRBJ1-2	TGTGCCAGCAGTTCACCGGGGACAGGGGGCGCCTTTCGTGGCTACACCTTC	CASSSPGTGGAFRGYTF
few	NA	TRBV7-9	TRBJ2-7	TGTGCCAGCAGCTCTATAGGGCAGGTCTCCTACGAGCAGTACTTC	CASSSIGQVSYEQYF
NA	TRBD2	TRBV2	TRBJ2-7	TGTGCCAGCAGCGGGACTAGCGGTTCCTACGAGCAGTACTTC	CASSGTSGSYEQYF
NA	NA	TRBV12-3/TRBV12-4	TRBJ2-1	TGTGCCAGCAGTTTAGGCAGGTACAATGAGCAGTTCTTC	CASSLGRYNEQFF
NA	NA	TRBV7-8	TRBJ2-2	TGTGCCAGCAGCTTGTTAGGGGGGCAGAACACCGGGGAGCTGTTTTTT	CASSLLGGQNTGELFF
few	TRBD2	TRBV2	TRBJ2-4	TGTGCCAGCAGTCCTACTTGGGTCGTTAGCGGGGGCAAAAACATTCAGTACTTC	CASSPTWVVSGGKNIQYF
NA	NA	TRBV4-3	TRBJ1-1	TGCGCCAGCAGCCAAGATACAGGGTCGGGCACTGAAGCTTTCTTT	CASSQDTGSGTEAFF
NA	TRBD1	TRBV6-5	TRBJ1-2	TGTGCCAGCAGTTCTCGGGGGACAGTCTATGGCTACACCTTC	CASSSRGTVYGYTF
once	NA	TRBV6-5	TRBJ2-7	TGTGCCAGCCGGGACGCAACCTACGAGCAGTACTTC	CASRDATYEQYF
NA	NA	TRBV19	TRBJ2-5	TGTGCCAGTAGTATTAGCAGCCAAGAGACCCAGTACTTC	CASSISSQETQYF
NA	TRBD1	TRBV19	TRBJ1-2	TGTGCCAGTAGACTGGGGACAGGGGGCTATGGCTACACCTTC	CASRLGTGGYGYTF
NA	NA	TRBV19	TRBJ1-3	TGTGCCAGTAGACGTTCGGGGGTTGTGAACACCATATATTTT	CASRRSGVVNTIYF
NA	TRBD1	TRBV6-5	TRBJ2-1	TGTGCCAGCAGTTACTCCGGGACAGGGTACAATGAGCAGTTCTTC	CASSYSGTGYNEQFF
NA	NA	TRBV10-3	TRBJ2-7	TGTGCCATCAGTGACCCCAGTGAGGGAGCCTACGAGCAGTACTTC	CAISDPSEGAYEQYF
NA	NA	TRBV18	TRBJ1-3	TGTGCCAGCTCACCCCTGACAAGTCCCTCTGGAAACACCATATATTTT	CASSPLTSPSGNTIYF
NA	TRBD1	TRBV5-1	TRBJ2-7	TGCGCCAGCAGCATAACCGGGACAGTATACGAGCAGTACTTC	CASSITGTVYEQYF
NA	TRBD2	TRBV2	TRBJ2-5	TGTGCCAGCAGCGCCGGGACTAGTGGGCCCGAGGACCAGTACTTC	CASSAGTSGPEDQYF
few	NA	TRBV5-4	TRBJ1-1	TGTGCCAGCAGCCTACAGGGGAACACTGAAGCTTTCTTT	CASSLQGNTEAFF
NA	NA	TRBV25-1	TRBJ1-1	TGTGCCAGCAGGTGGGAGAACACTGAAGCTTTCTTT	CASRWENTEAFF
NA	TRBD2	TRBV7-2	TRBJ2-7	TGTGCCAGCAGCTTAGCAGCTGGACTAGCGGGGTCGTACGAGCAGTACTTC	CASSLAAGLAGSYEQYF
NA	NA	TRBV11-2	TRBJ2-3	TGTGCCAGCAGCATTCCGATGGGGGGCCCCCTAACAGATACGCAGTATTTT	CASSIPMGGPLTDTQYF
NA	NA	TRBV7-6	TRBJ1-2	TGTGCCAGCAGCCCCCCAAGAGACCGCTATGGCTACACCTTC	CASSPPRDRYGYTF
NA	NA	TRBV13	TRBJ2-7	TGTGCCAGCAGCACCGGACGGACTCTGGCCGAGCAGTACTTC	CASSTGRTLAEQYF
NA	TRBD1	TRBV5-4	TRBJ2-5	TGTGCCAGCAGCCGACAGGGGGTGTACCAAGAGACCCAGTACTTC	CASSRQGVYQETQYF
NA	NA	TRBV19	TRBJ1-5	TGTGCCAGTAGGCGGGGGACGAATCAGCCCCAGCATTTT	CASRRGTNQPQHF
NA	NA	TRBV7-2	TRBJ2-7	TGTGCCAGCAGCTTCGGACCCCTCTACGAGCAGTACTTC	CASSFGPLYEQYF
once	TRBD1	TRBV9	TRBJ1-2	TGTGCCAGCAGCGCACCCGGACAGGGACACTATGGCTACACCTTC	CASSAPGQGHYGYTF
NA	TRBD2	TRBV19	TRBJ2-1	TGTGCCAGTAGTAAATCTAGCGGGGGGAATGAGCAGTTCTTC	CASSKSSGGNEQFF
NA	NA	TRBV7-9	TRBJ1-1	TGTGCCAGCAGCTTTTTCGCTTTCTTT	CASSFFAFF
NA	NA	TRBV10-3	TRBJ1-4	TGTGCCATCAGTGATCGTACAACTAATGAAAAACTGTTTTTT	CAISDRTTNEKLFF
NA	NA	TRBV2	TRBJ2-7	TGTGCCAGCAGTGAAGGATCCTTC	CASSEGSF
NA	TRBD2	TRBV2	TRBJ2-7	TGTGCCAGCAACGCTACTAGCGGGGGGGCTAACGAGCAGTACTTC	CASNATSGGANEQYF
once	NA	TRBV9	TRBJ2-5	TGTGCCAGCAGCGTAGACGGGGGGCCAGAGACCCAGTACTTC	CASSVDGGPETQYF
NA	TRBD1	TRBV5-4	TRBJ2-7	TGTGCCAGCAGCTCTCCGGACAGGGACGAGCAGTACTTC	CASSSPDRDEQYF
once	NA	TRBV29-1	TRBJ1-4	TGCAGCGCAATAGAGGAGGGGCGGGGTGAAAAACTGTTTTTT	CSAIEEGRGEKLFF
NA	NA	TRBV5-1	TRBJ2-3	TGCGCCAGCAGCTTCCAACAGGGAGATACGCAGTATTTT	CASSFQQGDTQYF
NA	NA	TRBV7-2	TRBJ1-5	TGTGCCAGCAGCTTCTCCACGAATCAGCCCCAGCATTTT	CASSFSTNQPQHF
NA	NA	TRBV25-1	TRBJ2-7	TGTGCCAGCAGTGAATTAGGAAGCTACGAGCAGTACTTC	CASSELGSYEQYF
NA	NA	TRBV6-2/TRBV6-3	TRBJ2-3	TGTGCCAGCAGCCCCCGGCCCGCCTACCAGGTTACGCAGTATTTT	CASSPRPAYQVTQYF
once	TRBD2	TRBV27	TRBJ2-7	TGTGCCAGCAGTTTATCGCTGACTAGCCGAGGCGAGCAGTACTTC	CASSLSLTSRGEQYF
NA	NA	TRBV28	TRBJ1-3	TGTGCCAGCCATTTTCGGGGAGGTGGAAACACCATATATTTT	CASHFRGGGNTIYF
NA	TRBD2	TRBV27	TRBJ2-1	TGTGCCAGCAGTTGGGACTACATAAATGAGCAGTTCTTC	CASSWDYINEQFF
NA	TRBD2	TRBV28	TRBJ2-3	TGTGCCAGCAGTTTCCGGCTAGCGGAGGGCACGCAGTATTTT	CASSFRLAEGTQYF
NA	TRBD2	TRBV27	TRBJ2-7	TGTGCCAGCAGCCAAAGCGGGGGCGCCTCCTACGAGCAGTACTTC	CASSQSGGASYEQYF
few	NA	TRBV27	TRBJ1-2	TGTGCCAGCAGTTTAATGGGAGGCTATGGCTACACCTTC	CASSLMGGYGYTF
NA	NA	TRBV6-2/TRBV6-3	TRBJ2-5	TGTGCCAGCAGTTACGCGCAAGCGAAGTCGGAAGAGACCCAGTACTTC	CASSYAQAKSEETQYF
NA	TRBD2	TRBV4-3	TRBJ2-3	TGCGCCAGCAGCCAAGAAGGTTTCACTCCCGGGACTATGTATACGCAGTATTTT	CASSQEGFTPGTMYTQYF
NA	NA	TRBV11-2	TRBJ2-1	TGTGCCAGCAGCTACAGGGACCATGAGCAGTTCTTC	CASSYRDHEQFF
NA	TRBD1	TRBV7-2	TRBJ1-1	TGTGCCAGCAGCTTAGATTCAGGGGGCGCGTCTGAAGCTTTCTTT	CASSLDSGGASEAFF
NA	NA	TRBV18	TRBJ1-2	TGTGCCAGCTCACCACAAGGGGACCCCTATGGCTACACCTTC	CASSPQGDPYGYTF
NA	NA	TRBV29-1	TRBJ1-1	TGCAGCGTTGAAGAACAAAGGTGGCTGAACACTGAAGCTTTCTTT	CSVEEQRWLNTEAFF
NA	NA	TRBV28	TRBJ1-2	TGTGCCAGCACCTCAGGGGCCGTGAACTATGGCTACACCTTC	CASTSGAVNYGYTF